The source of this T cell receptor (beta chain) is a study of response to subunit inactivated influenza vaccine. About this clonotype: Its matching antigen is unknown.

In TCRdb, the RT-PCR reads were re-called with MiXCR into one record per CDR3 protein. The data contain a few hundred thousand distinct CDR3 sequences, 21% of them singletons. Notes on the study in general: Authors suggested seasonal influenza vaccinations each recruit few new T cells.

The CDR3 spans 13 residues. The germline V gene encodes CDR1 KGHDR and CDR2 SFDVKD. V dropped 3 bases and J dropped 4 bases, with 8 bases sitting between them. The sequence derives from a man between 50 and 70 years old who received an inactivated influenza vaccine. The V gene is TRBV24-1, the J gene TRBJ2-5; D unclear. Sequencing was performed on PBMCs from blood, taken about 19 months after vaccination. Here the CDR3 DNA reads TGTGCCACCAGTGATCCTAATAGAGAGACCCAGTACTTC. Translating gives CATSDPNRETQYF.